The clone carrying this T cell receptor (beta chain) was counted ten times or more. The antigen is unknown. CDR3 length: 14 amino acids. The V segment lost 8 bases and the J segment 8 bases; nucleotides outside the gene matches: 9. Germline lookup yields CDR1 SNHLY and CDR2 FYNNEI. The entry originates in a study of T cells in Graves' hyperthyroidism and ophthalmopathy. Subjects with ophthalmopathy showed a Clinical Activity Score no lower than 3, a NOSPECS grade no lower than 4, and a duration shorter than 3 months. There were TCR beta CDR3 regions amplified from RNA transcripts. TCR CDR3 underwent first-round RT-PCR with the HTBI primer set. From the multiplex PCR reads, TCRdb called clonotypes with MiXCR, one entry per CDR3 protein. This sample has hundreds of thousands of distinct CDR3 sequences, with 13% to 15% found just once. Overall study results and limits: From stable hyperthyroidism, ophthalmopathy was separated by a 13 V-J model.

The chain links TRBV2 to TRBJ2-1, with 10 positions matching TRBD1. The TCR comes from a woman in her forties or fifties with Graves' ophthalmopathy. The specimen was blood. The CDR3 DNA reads TGTGCCAGCGGGTCCGGGACAGGGGAGGATGAGCAGTTCTTC. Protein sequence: CASGSGTGEDEQFF.